The sequence of this T cell receptor (beta chain) was determined in a study of cytomegalovirus exposure and HLA in healthy donors. Study findings and constraints: As confirmed in vitro, three CMV-associated chains were specific for CMV antigens. Diagnosis of cytomegalovirus status made by the classifier reportedly showed high specificity and sensitivity. The authors enumerated over 150 TCR beta chains as linked to cytomegalovirus.

CDR1 MNHEY and CDR2 SMNVEV come from the germline V gene (reference sequence). The CDR3 has 14 amino acids. The germline V and J ends were trimmed by 3 bases and 3 bases, with 12 bases remaining between them. Here immunoSEQ multiplex PCR was the method, and the copy in TCRdb shows in-frame clones only, minus some. Of about 360,000 clones in the sample, roughly 85% were seen once. A remark on this clone: Its antigen is unidentified.

The material sequenced was PBMCs. The TCR comes from a woman aged 18-29 years in good health and CMV-seronegative. The chain links TRBV27 to TRBJ2-7; tentatively, D is TRBD1 (5 bases). DNA of the CDR3: TGTGCCAGCAGTTTGGGGCATCTTGGCTACGAGCAGTACTTC. Amino acids: CASSLGHLGYEQYF.